Sequencing of this T cell receptor (beta chain) was carried out in a study of graft-versus-host responses after intestinal transplantation. On this clone: The antigen remains undetermined.

TCRdb's table, derived via immunoSEQ multiplex PCR, lists solely in-frame clones and lacks some. The sample holds 90,000 to 120,000 clones; roughly 87% are singletons and the top ten take less than 0.8%. Study-level points and caveats: GvH clones were identified in recipient marrow, with some first appearing in ileum or blood.

CDR1 SGHDT and CDR2 YYEEEE come from the germline V gene. The CDR3 covers 17 residues. V lost 4 bases and J lost 2, with 18 bases in between. The sample consisted of unstimulated CD4+ T cells sorted from spleen or lymph node cells, taken before transplant. The source of this sequence is a human donor who was the organ donor for an intestinal transplant. The chain couples TRBV5-6 to TRBJ2-2; TRBD1 or TRBD2 may be the D gene (6 bases each). CDR3 in amino acids: CASSAGTGTTNTGELFF. The CDR3 region has the DNA TGTGCCAGCAGCGCGGGAACCGGGACAACCAACACCGGGGAGCTGTTTTTT. Together with reference TRBV5-6 and TRBJ2-2, the CDR3 gives the full variable domain: DAGVTQSPTHLIKTRGQQVTLRCSPKSGHDTVSWYQQALGQGPQFIFQYYEEEERQRGNFPDRFSGHQFPNYSSELNVNALLLGDSALYLCASSAGTGTTNTGELFFGEGSRLTVL.